The 9 T cell receptor beta chains listed next were all sequenced from one sample in a study of T cell clones after liver transplantation. The repertoire was sequenced with immunoSEQ multiplex PCR; TCRdb's copy has only in-frame clones and lacks some. This table has roughly 80,000 clones, roughly 80% appearing once. The source material was CD4+ T cells from blood, sampled at the 22-month timepoint. The origin of the receptors is a human patient who received a liver transplant. Some T cells may possibly be graft donor cells.

The genes are TRBV5-1 and TRBJ2-2, with D perhaps assigned TRBD1 or TRBD2 (5 bases each). Germline V gene data show CDR1 as SGHRS and CDR2 as YFSETQ. The CDR3 has 15 amino acids. V gave up 4 bases and J gave up 3 bases, with 13 bases separating them. The CDR3 reads CASSPWQGDTGELFF. CDR3 in DNA: TGCGCCAGCAGCCCCTGGCAGGGAGACACCGGGGAGCTGTTTTTT.

The chain recombines TRBV6-1 with TRBJ2-7; TRBD1 agrees at 9 bases. Germline V gene lookup returns CDR1 MNHNS and CDR2 SASEGT. The CDR3 totals 14 residues. Trimming removed 6 bases from V and 4 bases from J; junction bases left unmatched: 7. The DNA for the CDR3 is TGTGCCAGCAGCCTCCACAGGGGGCAATACGAGCAGTACTTC. Its protein product is CASSLHRGQYEQYF.

V and J are TRBV7-2 and TRBJ2-3; 9 nucleotides line up with TRBD2. With 3 bases clipped from V and 6 bases from J, the junction kept 4 bases outside the gene matches. This CDR3 spans 14 amino acids. CDR1 and CDR2 from the germline V gene are SGHTA and FQGNSA. CDR3 region: CASSFAGGRDTQYF. The CDR3 DNA reads as TGTGCCAGCAGCTTCGCGGGGGGGCGGGATACGCAGTATTTT.

This clone was counted ten times or more. V and J are TRBV6-5 and TRBJ2-3, with D perhaps TRBD1 (6 bases). The germline V gene has CDR1 MNHEY and CDR2 SVGAGI. The CDR3 runs 15 residues. V lost 0 bases to trimming and J lost 1 base, with 8 bases between them. CDR3 sequence: CASSYSAGGTDTQYF. The CDR3 DNA follows: TGTGCCAGCAGTTACTCGGCAGGGGGCACAGATACGCAGTATTTT.

Details on this clone: The junction departs from the called germline gene at one end, perhaps through a read error. V usage is TRBV7-7 and J usage is TRBJ1-4; a weak D match, TRBD1 (6 bases). The germline V gene encodes CDR1 SSHAT and CDR2 FNYEAQ (reference sequence). The CDR3 consists of 14 residues. Here the CDR3 reads CASRAQGSREKLFF. The CDR3 nucleotides are TGTGCTAGCAGGGCCCAGGGGTCCCGTGAAAAACTGTTTTTT. Together with reference TRBV7-7 and TRBJ1-4, the CDR3 gives the full variable domain: GAGVSQSPRYKVTKRGQDVTLRCDPISSHATLYWYQQALGQGPEFLTYFNYEAQPDKSGLPSDRFSAERPEGSISTLTIQRTEQRDSAMYRCASRAQGSREKLFFGSGTQLSVL.

The rearrangement uses TRBV5-5 and TRBJ2-1, with TRBD2 matching 15 bases. The CDR3 loop spans 16 amino acids. The V segment lost 4 bases and the J segment 15 bases; nucleotides outside the gene matches: 14. The V gene's germline CDR1 is SGHKS and CDR2 YYEKEE (reference sequence). CDR3 nucleotides: TGTGCCAGCAGCGCGGGGGCCCTCGGGACTAGCGGGAGGCCGTTCTTC. Its protein product is CASSAGALGTSGRPFF. Full variable domain (missing parts from reference TRBV5-5 and TRBJ2-1): DAGVTQSPTHLIKTRGQQVTLRCSPISGHKSVSWYQQVLGQGPQFIFQYYEKEERGRGNFPDRFSARQFPNYSSELNVNALLLGDSALYLCASSAGALGTSGRPFFGPGTRLTVL.

V and J are TRBV28 and TRBJ1-3; D not resolved. The CDR3 covers 15 residues. V gave up 2 bases and J gave up 4 bases, with 12 bases separating them. Per germline, CDR1 MDHEN and CDR2 SYDVKM. The CDR3 sequence: CASSLLRRSGNTIYF. Written as DNA, the CDR3 is TGTGCCAGCAGTTTACTCCGTAGGTCCGGAAACACCATATATTTT. Together with reference TRBV28 and TRBJ1-3, the CDR3 gives the full variable domain: DVKVTQSSRYLVKRTGEKVFLECVQDMDHENMFWYRQDPGLGLRLIYFSYDVKMKEKGDIPEGYSVSREKKERFSLILESASTNQTSMYLCASSLLRRSGNTIYFGEGSWLTVV.

A single count supports this clone. The genes are TRBV5-4 and TRBJ2-3, with TRBD1 matching over 10 bases. With 5 bases clipped from V and 6 bases from J, the junction kept 6 bases outside the gene matches. This CDR3 spans 14 amino acids. Germline values: CDR1 SGHNT, CDR2 YYREEE (reference sequence). DNA for the CDR3: TGTGCCAGCAGGAGGGACAGGGGTGGTGATACGCAGTATTTT. Translating it yields CASRRDRGGDTQYF.

V and J are TRBV9 and TRBJ1-2, with 9 bases lining up with TRBD1. Germline lookup yields CDR1 SGDLS and CDR2 YYNGEE. The CDR3 totals 15 residues. The trim removed 3 bases at V and 4 bases at J, leaving 7 bases unmatched. In nucleotides, the CDR3 is TGTGCCAGCAGCGCCATCGACAGGGGGGGCTATGGCTACACCTTC. It encodes CASSAIDRGGYGYTF.